These 25 T cell receptor beta chains were all obtained from the same sample, sequenced in a study of T cells in Graves' hyperthyroidism and ophthalmopathy. From RNA transcripts, TCR beta CDR3 regions were amplified. Carried out on the TCR CDR3, a first-round RT-PCR used the HTBI primer set. One entry per CDR3 protein, called by TCRdb with MiXCR from the multiplex PCR reads. The repertoire includes about 400,000 distinct CDR3 sequences, around 13% of them detected once, and 5.3% sits in the top ten. The sample comprised blood. Receptor source: a woman between 18 and 30 years old with Graves' hyperthyroidism.

This clonotype was detected a few times. This chain uses TRBV19 with TRBJ1-1; D uncertain. Germline-derived CDR1 and CDR2 are LNHDA and SQIVND (reference sequence). Trimming left V 2 bases short and J 1 base short, with 2 bases between. The CDR3 contains 12 residues. In nucleotides, the CDR3 is TGTGCCAGTAGTATAAAGAACACTGAAGCTTTCTTT. Its translation is CASSIKNTEAFF.

This clonotype was counted at least ten times. The chain has TRBV20-1 and TRBJ2-7; TRBD2 matches at 9 bases. The germline V gene encodes CDR1 DFQATT and CDR2 SNEGSKA (reference sequence). V dropped 0 bases and J dropped 7; count of bases not matched to a gene: 7. This CDR3 is built from 14 residues. This CDR3 is CSAREASGMGEQYF. The CDR3 nucleotides are TGCAGTGCTAGAGAAGCTAGCGGGATGGGGGAGCAGTACTTC.

In this sample, this clonotype turned up a few times. The rearrangement uses TRBV20-1 and TRBJ2-1, with D uncertain. Trimming left V 3 bases short and J 13 bases short, with 13 bases between. Germline values: CDR1 DFQATT, CDR2 SNEGSKA (reference sequence). The CDR3 consists of 11 residues. CDR3 amino acids: CSARIFGEQFF. In nucleotides, the CDR3 is TGCAGTGCTAGGATCTTCGGCGAACAGTTCTTC.

J is TRBJ1-5 and V is TRBV6-2 or TRBV6-3, with D perhaps TRBD1 (6 bases). Germline assignment: CDR1 MNHEY and CDR2 SVGEGT. V lost 7 bases and J lost 6, with 16 bases in between. CDR3 length equals 14 residues. In DNA form, the CDR3 reads TGTGCCAGCACCAAGAGGGGGGCGGGTCAGCCCCAGCATTTT. Amino acid sequence: CASTKRGAGQPQHF.

This clonotype was recorded at least ten times. The chain employs TRBV2 and TRBJ1-1; no firm D call. There are 15 residues in the CDR3. CDR1 and CDR2 (germline): SNHLY, FYNNEI. Trimming took off 6 bases at V and 1 base at J, with 15 bases between the two ends. This CDR3 reads CASRRGRNKNTEAFF. The DNA of the CDR3 is TGTGCCAGCAGGAGAGGCAGGAACAAGAACACTGAAGCTTTCTTT.

The rearrangement links TRBV7-9 to TRBJ2-1; the match to TRBD2 covers 9 bases. This CDR3 spans 16 amino acids. Trimming removed 4 bases from V and 4 bases from J; junction bases left unmatched: 8. Germline V gives CDR1 SEHNR, CDR2 FQNEAQ (reference sequence). CDR3 DNA: TGTGCCAGCAGCTCCCCGGGTAGCGGGAGATACAATGAGCAGTTCTTC. The encoded protein is CASSSPGSGRYNEQFF.

This clonotype was counted at least ten times. V gene TRBV6-1 combines with J gene TRBJ1-4, with TRBD1 matching over 10 bases. The CDR3 is 13 residues long. J gave up 7 bases and V 7 bases, and 3 bases lay outside the gene matches. Germline loops: CDR1 MNHNS, CDR2 SASEGT. The CDR3 DNA sequence: TGTGCCAGCATGCGGGACAGGGGTGAAAAACTGTTTTTT. This gives the protein CASMRDRGEKLFF.

This clonotype was detected ten times or more. The chain combines TRBV10-3 with TRBJ2-7, with 9 bases that match TRBD2. Trimming removed 5 bases from V and 1 base from J; junction bases left unmatched: 12. CDR3 size: 17 residues. CDR1 and CDR2 (germline): ENHRY, SYGVKD. CDR3 coding DNA: TGTGCCATCAGTACGTATAGGAGGCTAGCGGGGTCCTACGAGCAGTACTTC. Translation gives CAISTYRRLAGSYEQYF.

This clonotype was seen many times. The CDR3 reads CASSGPIDTGELFF. The CDR3 DNA follows: TGTGCCAGCAGTGGACCCATCGACACCGGGGAGCTGTTTTTT. This chain links TRBV6-1 with TRBJ2-2, with no clear D. CDR3 size: 14 residues. Trimming stripped 4 bases from V and 3 bases from J, with 9 bases between. Germline CDR1 is MNHNS and CDR2 is SASEGT.

This clonotype turned up a few times. The J gene is TRBJ2-6, the V gene TRBV19; D possibly matches TRBD1 or TRBD2 (5 bases each). The V and J ends lost 1 base and 6 bases respectively, with 10 bases between them. Germline V lookup: CDR1 LNHDA, CDR2 SQIVND (reference sequence). The CDR3 runs to 15 residues. CDR3 in amino acids: CASSIVGGAANVLTF. CDR3 DNA sequence: TGTGCCAGTAGTATAGTTGGGGGAGCGGCCAACGTCCTGACTTTC.

The sample holds many counts of this clonotype. CDR3 in amino acids: CASRGQDPNEKLFF. For the CDR3, the DNA is TGCGCCAGCAGGGGACAGGACCCTAATGAAAAACTGTTTTTT. This chain uses TRBV5-1 with TRBJ1-4, with 8 bases that match TRBD1. Unmatched junction bases numbered 3, after V lost 5 bases and J lost 3 bases. This CDR3 is 14 amino acids long. Germline CDR1 SGHRS, CDR2 YFSETQ. The entire variable domain, with the rest obtained from reference TRBV5-1 and TRBJ1-4, is as follows: KAGVTQTPRYLIKTRGQQVTLSCSPISGHRSVSWYQQTPGQGLQFLFEYFSETQRNKGNFPGRFSGRQFSNSRSEMNVSTLELGDSALYLCASRGQDPNEKLFFGSGTQLSVL.

At least ten counts were recorded for this clonotype. This rearrangement joins TRBV5-1 to TRBJ2-7; D is unclear. Germline V gives CDR1 SGHRS, CDR2 YFSETQ. With 4 bases removed from V and 3 bases from J, the gap between germline ends came to 5 bases. This CDR3 contains 11 residues. The CDR3 DNA is TGCGCCAGCAGCAAAAACTACGAGCAGTACTTC. It translates to CASSKNYEQYF.

This clonotype was picked up many times. CDR3 amino acids: CASSQDTASGIDEQYF. The CDR3 DNA is TGTGCCAGCAGCCAAGATACGGCTAGCGGGATCGACGAGCAGTACTTC. This rearrangement joins TRBV3-1 to TRBJ2-7; 9 positions match TRBD2. The CDR3 is 16 residues long. V trimming: 0 bases; J trimming: 5 bases; junction bases outside the gene matches: 8. Germline V gene data show CDR1 as LGHDT and CDR2 as YNNKEL (reference sequence).

This clonotype occurred many times. This chain uses TRBV30 with TRBJ2-2, with a possible D match to TRBD1 (5 bases). This CDR3 is 12 amino acids long. In germline, CDR1 is GTSNPN, CDR2 SVGIG (reference sequence). The V end was cut by 5 bases, the J end by 8 bases, with 12 bases between. CDR3 coding DNA: TGTGCCTGGCGTCCTCAGGGAGGGGAGCTGTTTTTT. As protein: CAWRPQGGELFF. Complete variable domain (other parts from reference TRBV30 and TRBJ2-2): SQTIHQWPATLVQPVGSPLSLECTVEGTSNPNLYWYRQAAGRGLQLLFYSVGIGQISSEVPQNLSASRPQDRQFILSSKKLLLSDSGFYLCAWRPQGGELFFGEGSRLTVL.

This clonotype has a count of ten or more. V and J are TRBV7-8 and TRBJ2-7; 9 nucleotides match TRBD2. J lost 7 bases, V lost 5 bases, and 3 bases had no gene match. CDR1 and CDR2 (germline): SGHVS, FQNEAQ. This CDR3 has 12 amino acids. CDR3 coding DNA: TGTGCCAGCAGCCGCCTAGCGGGAGAGCAGTACTTC. Translation: CASSRLAGEQYF.

This clonotype was seen many times. This chain joins TRBV7-9 and TRBJ2-7, with 9 bases matching TRBD2. The CDR3 is 15 residues long. Unmatched junction bases numbered 7, after V lost 7 bases and J lost 0 bases. The germline V gene encodes CDR1 SEHNR and CDR2 FQNEAQ (reference sequence). The CDR3 sequence: CASIQYSGSSYEQYF. CDR3 bases: TGTGCCAGCATCCAATATAGCGGGAGCTCCTACGAGCAGTACTTC.

This clonotype was detected ten times or more. The chain joins TRBV20-1 to TRBJ2-3; TRBD2 agrees at 11 bases. Germline V CDR1 and CDR2: DFQATT, SNEGSKA (reference sequence). V shed 4 bases and J 3 bases; nucleotides not matched to a gene: 6. The CDR3 totals 15 residues. The CDR3 loop reads CSATTSGSSTDTQYF. In DNA form, the CDR3 reads TGCAGTGCTACTACTAGCGGGAGTTCTACAGATACGCAGTATTTT.

This clonotype was observed many times. The chain uses TRBV29-1 and TRBJ2-7; 11 nucleotides line up with TRBD2. In germline, CDR1 is SQVTM, CDR2 ANQGSEA. This CDR3 is built from 16 residues. V lost 4 bases and J lost 0; bases outside the gene matches: 8. CDR3 protein: CSVAGEGLAVSYEQYF. The CDR3 DNA reads as TGCAGCGTTGCGGGAGAGGGACTAGCGGTCTCCTACGAGCAGTACTTC.

This clonotype was seen many times. J is TRBJ1-2 and V is TRBV6-1; 9 bases are a match to TRBD1. Per the germline V gene, CDR1 is MNHNS and CDR2 is SASEGT. The CDR3 is 13 residues long. The V segment lost 8 bases and the J segment 4 bases; nucleotides outside the gene matches: 5. The CDR3 coding sequence is TGTGCCAGCCGGACAGGGGCCAGCTATGGCTACACCTTC. Protein sequence: CASRTGASYGYTF.

The rearrangement links TRBV9 to TRBJ2-7, with D possibly matching TRBD2 (6 bases). The germline gives CDR1 SGDLS, CDR2 YYNGEE. This CDR3 contains 15 residues. Between the trimmed V and J ends, which lost 7 bases and 4 bases, there was a span of 21 bases. The CDR3 sequence: CASAAGTGLHYEQYF. The CDR3 DNA reads TGTGCCAGCGCCGCCGGGACTGGGTTACATTACGAGCAGTACTTC.

This chain joins TRBV30 and TRBJ2-7; 11 positions match TRBD2. With V trimmed by 1 base and J by 4 bases, 9 bases remained unmatched. Per germline, CDR1 GTSNPN and CDR2 SVGIG (reference sequence). The length of the CDR3 is 16 residues. The CDR3: CAWSDSTSGESYEQYF. The CDR3 bases are TGTGCCTGGAGTGATTCGACTAGCGGGGAATCTTACGAGCAGTACTTC.

In this sample, this clonotype turned up a few times. This chain links TRBV2 with TRBJ1-3, with D hard to call. V lost 7 bases, J lost 2 bases, and 6 bases lay in between. Germline V gene data show CDR1 as SNHLY and CDR2 as FYNNEI. The CDR3 runs 12 residues. For the CDR3, the DNA is TGTGCCAGCAATGATCCTGGAAACACCATATATTTT. Protein product: CASNDPGNTIYF.

This clonotype appeared many times. The chain employs TRBV3-1 and TRBJ1-5; D not certain. Trimming left V 1 base short and J 2 bases short, with 15 bases between. The CDR3 consists of 17 residues. Germline loops: CDR1 LGHDT, CDR2 YNNKEL (reference sequence). CDR3 amino acids: CASSQGAWTQGNQPQHF. CDR3 bases: TGTGCCAGCAGCCAAGGCGCATGGACCCAAGGCAATCAGCCCCAGCATTTT.

This clonotype was picked up many times. V gene TRBV20-1 combines with J gene TRBJ1-2, with 10 bases matching TRBD1. The CDR3 totals 16 residues. V dropped 3 bases and J dropped 2; count of bases not matched to a gene: 9. Germline CDR1 is DFQATT and CDR2 is SNEGSKA (reference sequence). Here the CDR3 reads CSASSPGTGVNYGYTF. The CDR3 DNA reads TGCAGTGCTAGTAGCCCCGGGACAGGGGTAAACTATGGCTACACCTTC.

Many counts were recorded for this clonotype. DNA of the CDR3: TGCGCCAGCAGCTCTTCTATCGGGGGGGCGGAGGGCAATGAGCAGTTCTTC. Its protein is CASSSSIGGAEGNEQFF. The rearrangement uses TRBV5-1 and TRBJ2-1; TRBD2 aligns across 8 bases. This CDR3 contains 17 residues. Losses at the gene ends were 3 bases for V and 6 bases for J; bases not matched to a gene: 14. Germline lookup yields CDR1 SGHRS and CDR2 YFSETQ.